The count of the clone carrying this T cell receptor beta chain is one. This sample was included in a study of T cells in localized non-small cell lung cancer. V shed 5 bases and J shed 0 bases, with 10 bases lying between them. CDR1 SGHAT and CDR2 FQNNGV come from the germline V gene. This CDR3 region has 14 residues. TCRdb's copy holds only in-frame clones and misses some; the assay was immunoSEQ multiplex PCR. In the table there are about 21,000 clones, roughly 88% of which are singletons. The V and J genes are TRBV11-2 and TRBJ1-2; D is ambiguous. The sequence was collected from a male donor older than 55 with stage II lung adenocarcinoma. The sequenced sample was peripheral blood mononuclear cells, obtained before any cancer treatment. The CDR3: CASSNPRANYGYTF. The CDR3 nucleotides read TGTGCCAGCAGCAACCCCAGAGCTAACTATGGCTACACCTTC.